Sequencing of this T cell receptor beta chain was carried out in a study of blood T cells in healthy people across ages. Notes on the study in general: With donor CMV status unknown, expanded clonotype changes were possibly confounded. Leaving the PBMCs unsorted stopped any conclusive comparison of naive versus antigen-experienced cells. TCR beta diversity per million T cells fell roughly linearly with age. Whereas aged donors had fewer naive CD4+ cells, long-lived donors had more of them and higher diversity.

It was with a sample-barcoded 5' primer and a J-beta primer mix that a second PCR of roughly 6 to 11 cycles was run. TCRdb re-called the 5' RACE reads through MiXCR, storing one row per CDR3 protein. The data hold 780,000 or so distinct CDR3 sequences, with about 55% observed a single time. The CDR3 contains 15 residues. The V and J ends lost 5 bases and 3 bases, in that order; junction bases with no gene match: 6. Germline-derived CDR1 and CDR2 are KGHDR and SFDVKD. To note about this clonotype: The antigen is unknown.

The sequenced sample was blood. The V and J genes are TRBV24-1 and TRBJ2-1; 7 bases map to TRBD1. The TCR was taken from an elderly man in good health. CDR3 residues: CATSVQGPGYNEQFF. CDR3 in DNA: TGTGCCACCAGTGTACAGGGGCCAGGCTACAATGAGCAGTTCTTC.